Below, 10 T cell receptor beta chains from the same sample are listed, as sequenced in a study of OX40 agonist ivuxolimab in advanced cancers. Assay: immunoSEQ multiplex PCR; the TCRdb copy retains only in-frame clones and omits some. The repertoire holds approximately 100,000 clones, with 90% as singletons. The material was CD4+ or CD8+ T cells sorted from blood, obtained in a trial of the OX40 agonist ivuxolimab. These receptors came from an adult with an advanced solid tumor such as melanoma, head and neck, liver or kidney cancer.

The chain employs TRBV21-1 and TRBJ2-3; TRBD2, as called in the table, went unchecked against the DNA. TRBV21-1 is a documented pseudogene. The CDR3 has 16 amino acids. The CDR3, as DNA: TGTGCCAGCAGCAAAGAGAGGGAGGGAGTGACAGATACGCAGTATTTT. Translated: CASSKEREGVTDTQYF.

V is TRBV7-2 and J is TRBJ1-4; D call uncertain. The V gene lost 5 bases and the J gene lost 1 base, with 5 bases spanning the gap. There are 13 residues in the CDR3. Germline values: CDR1 SGHTA, CDR2 FQGNSA. The CDR3 DNA reads as TGTGCCAGCAGCGCCAGAACTAATGAAAAACTGTTTTTT. Residues: CASSARTNEKLFF.

The J gene is TRBJ2-7, the V gene TRBV7-2, with 9 nucleotides matching TRBD2. V was clipped by 6 bases and J by 3 bases; unmatched bases: 9. This CDR3 is built from 15 residues. The germline V gene encodes CDR1 SGHTA and CDR2 FQGNSA. CDR3 sequence reads: CASRGLASVLYEQYF. In DNA form, the CDR3 reads TGTGCCAGCAGGGGACTAGCATCAGTCCTCTACGAGCAGTACTTC.

This clone was found once. This chain joins TRBV5-4 and TRBJ2-3; D is unresolved. Per germline, CDR1 SGHNT and CDR2 YYREEE (reference sequence). The CDR3 loop spans 14 amino acids. The V end was cut by 6 bases, the J end by 4 bases, with 15 bases between. The DNA of the CDR3 is TGTGCCAGCACCCTCAACTCCGAGGCAGATACGCAGTATTTT. Translating it yields CASTLNSEADTQYF.

The J gene is TRBJ2-5, the V gene TRBV5-1; 13 positions match TRBD2. This CDR3 spans 16 amino acids. The J segment lost 2 bases and the V segment lost 4 bases, leaving 5 bases of the junction unmatched. Germline V gene data show CDR1 as SGHRS and CDR2 as YFSETQ. CDR3 amino acids: CASSRGLAGAQETQYF. Here the CDR3 DNA reads TGCGCCAGCAGCCGAGGACTAGCGGGAGCACAAGAGACCCAGTACTTC.

V gene TRBV19 combines with J gene TRBJ1-1; D ambiguous. V was shortened by 1 base and J by 10 bases, with 7 bases between the two germline ends. The germline gives CDR1 LNHDA, CDR2 SQIVND (reference sequence). This CDR3 has 11 residues. The CDR3 loop is CASSIGAGAFF. The CDR3 DNA is TGTGCCAGTAGTATAGGGGCTGGAGCTTTCTTT.

The CDR3 region is CASSPRTSGTSGELFF. The DNA for the CDR3 is TGTGCCAGCAGCCCGCGGACTAGCGGGACCTCCGGGGAGCTGTTTTTT. The chain recombines TRBV7-2 with TRBJ2-2, with 12 positions matching TRBD2. V lost 5 bases, J lost 6 bases, and 7 bases stayed unmatched. CDR1 is SGHTA and CDR2 is FQGNSA in the germline V gene. This CDR3 contains 16 residues.

CDR3: CASSFRGPNQPQHF. Written as DNA, the CDR3 is TGTGCCAGCAGTTTCAGGGGGCCGAATCAGCCCCAGCATTTT. The chain carries TRBV27 and TRBJ1-5; 8 nucleotides match TRBD1. This CDR3 spans 14 amino acids. Germline lookup yields CDR1 MNHEY and CDR2 SMNVEV (reference sequence). V shed 3 bases, J shed 4 bases, and the junction held 2 bases outside the gene matches.

The chain links TRBV7-2 to TRBJ2-7, with 8 bases lining up with TRBD2. The CDR3 runs to 19 residues. Germline V gene lookup returns CDR1 SGHTA and CDR2 FQGNSA. Losses at the gene ends were 4 bases for V and 2 bases for J; bases not matched to a gene: 19. CDR3 residues: CASSSSLLSGKEATYEQYF. In DNA, the CDR3 is TGTGCCAGCAGCTCTAGCCTCCTTAGCGGGAAAGAGGCGACCTACGAGCAGTACTTC.

The chain joins TRBV7-2 to TRBJ2-2; the D gene is possibly TRBD2 (7 bases). Looked up from germline, CDR1 is SGHTA and CDR2 is FQGNSA. This CDR3 contains 17 residues. Trimming pared 5 bases from V and 1 base from J, leaving 17 bases between. The CDR3 here is CASSLGGLAVNTGELFF. CDR3 coding DNA: TGTGCCAGCAGCCTTGGGGGGCTAGCGGTGAACACCGGGGAGCTGTTTTTT. Supplemented by reference TRBV7-2 and TRBJ2-2, the full variable domain reads GAGVSQSPSNKVTEKGKDVELRCDPISGHTALYWYRQSLGQGLEFLIYFQGNSAPDKSGLPSDRFSAERTGGSVSTLTIQRTQQEDSAVYLCASSLGGLAVNTGELFFGEGSRLTVL.